The 14 T cell receptor beta chains in this list originate from one sample, sequenced in a study of blood T cell repertoires in COVID-19. Measured with immunoSEQ multiplex PCR; TCRdb has only the in-frame clones, and not every one. This sample has some 190,000 clones, with about 86% found just once. Sequencing used peripheral blood. The receptors come from a man in his late teens or twenties with active or convalescent COVID-19.

This chain links TRBV4-1 with TRBJ1-3; D possibly corresponds to TRBD1 (5 bases). Germline CDR1 reads MGHRA; CDR2 reads YSYEKL. The CDR3 is 14 amino acids. Trimming removed 8 bases from V and 0 bases from J, with 11 bases in between. The DNA of the CDR3 is TGCGCCAGCTCCGGGGACTTCTCTGGAAACACCATATATTTT. Translation: CASSGDFSGNTIYF.

This chain connects TRBV5-8 to TRBJ2-4, with D possibly matching TRBD1 (6 bases). The CDR3 runs 14 residues. Per germline, CDR1 SGHTS and CDR2 YDEGEE. Trimming stripped 2 bases from V and 8 bases from J, with 14 bases between. DNA for the CDR3: TGTGCCAGCAGCTTACCGGGACAAGGGGACATTCAGTACTTC. It translates to CASSLPGQGDIQYF.

A single count supports this clone. The rearrangement joins TRBV12-3 or TRBV12-4 to TRBJ1-2, with TRBD1 as a possible D gene (5 bases). This CDR3 region has 13 residues. V was shortened by 6 bases and J by 7 bases, with 15 bases between the two germline ends. The CDR3 sequence is CASRYMEGIGYTF. The CDR3 coding sequence is TGTGCCAGCAGGTATATGGAGGGGATTGGCTACACCTTC.

This chain joins TRBV7-2 and TRBJ2-7, with TRBD2 matching 8 bases. Germline trimming cut 3 bases from V and 0 bases from J; bases unmatched to any gene: 4. The V gene's germline CDR1 is SGHTA and CDR2 FQGNSA. The CDR3 runs 15 residues. The CDR3 bases are TGTGCCAGCAGCTTGACTAGCGTAAGCTCCTACGAGCAGTACTTC. Its protein is CASSLTSVSSYEQYF.

This chain links TRBV6-1 with TRBJ1-5; the D is unclear. This CDR3 spans 13 amino acids. Germline CDR1 reads MNHNS; CDR2 reads SASEGT. V lost 0 bases, J lost 4 bases, and 4 bases lay in between. CDR3 nucleotide sequence: TGTGCCAGCAGTGAAGCATATAATCAGCCCCAGCATTTT. Its translation is CASSEAYNQPQHF.

This sequence joins TRBV6-1 and TRBJ1-5, with D hard to call. The CDR3 has 16 residues. CDR1 MNHNS and CDR2 SASEGT come from the germline V gene. Trimming pared 0 bases from V and 5 bases from J, leaving 14 bases between. For the CDR3, the DNA is TGTGCCAGCAGTGAAGCTGTAAGAGGAGGGTATCAGCCCCAGCATTTT. Translation: CASSEAVRGGYQPQHF.

This chain links TRBV7-2 with TRBJ2-7, with 8 bases identical to TRBD2. With V trimmed by 4 bases and J by 4 bases, 6 bases remained unmatched. The CDR3 is 14 residues long. Looked up from germline, CDR1 is SGHTA and CDR2 is FQGNSA. In nucleotides, the CDR3 is TGTGCCAGCAGCTCGGGGGGGACCGCTTACGAGCAGTACTTC. It translates to CASSSGGTAYEQYF.

The rearrangement uses TRBV2 and TRBJ2-5, with unresolved D. This CDR3 region has 13 residues. V gave up 8 bases and J gave up 1 base, with 11 bases separating them. Germline V gives CDR1 SNHLY, CDR2 FYNNEI. The CDR3 nucleotides read TGTGCCAGCGGAGAGTACATCCAAGAGACCCAGTACTTC. It encodes CASGEYIQETQYF. Looking up the rest from reference TRBV2 and TRBJ2-5 gives the full variable domain: EPEVTQTPSHQVTQMGQEVILRCVPISNHLYFYWYRQILGQKVEFLVSFYNNEISEKSEIFDDQFSVERPDGSNFTLKIRSTKLEDSAMYFCASGEYIQETQYFGPGTRLLVL.

CDR3 sequence reads: CASSLTSGRAADTQYF. CDR3 sequence (DNA): TGTGCCAGCAGCTTAACTAGCGGGAGGGCCGCAGATACGCAGTATTTT. This chain links TRBV6-4 with TRBJ2-3; TRBD2 aligns across 13 bases. From germline, CDR1 is MRHNA and CDR2 SNTAGT. The CDR3 length is 16 residues. V gave up 6 bases and J gave up 4 bases; unmatched junction bases: 7.

This chain links TRBV5-4 with TRBJ2-1, with 7 nucleotides matching TRBD2. The V gene end was trimmed by 3 bases and the J gene end by 7 bases; junction bases not matched to a gene: 10. Germline values: CDR1 SGHNT, CDR2 YYREEE (reference sequence). This CDR3 has 15 amino acids. The CDR3 sequence: CASSWGDGGGNEQFF. CDR3 DNA sequence: TGTGCCAGCAGCTGGGGGGATGGGGGAGGGAATGAGCAGTTCTTC.

The rearrangement links TRBV29-1 to TRBJ2-7; the match to TRBD2 covers 11 bases. V was clipped by 7 bases and J by 6 bases; unmatched bases: 11. Germline-derived CDR1 and CDR2 are SQVTM and ANQGSEA. The CDR3 length is 14 residues. The CDR3 DNA is TGCAGCGGAATACTAGCGGGAGAGGGCGGCGAGCAGTACTTC. Protein: CSGILAGEGGEQYF.

V gene TRBV5-6 combines with J gene TRBJ1-2; D perhaps matches TRBD1 (5 bases). The CDR3 runs to 14 residues. Germline CDR1 SGHDT, CDR2 YYEEEE. The V gene lost 4 bases and the J gene lost 3 bases, with 13 bases spanning the gap. This CDR3 is CASSRRGLDYGYTF. For the CDR3, the DNA is TGTGCCAGCAGCCGGAGGGGACTGGACTATGGCTACACCTTC. The variable domain in full, with the rest retrieved from reference TRBV5-6 and TRBJ1-2, is DAGVTQSPTHLIKTRGQQVTLRCSPKSGHDTVSWYQQALGQGPQFIFQYYEEEERQRGNFPDRFSGHQFPNYSSELNVNALLLGDSALYLCASSRRGLDYGYTFGSGTRLTVV.

This clone came up a few times. This chain uses TRBV7-9 with TRBJ2-1; TRBD1 might be the D (5 bases). The V end lost 1 base, the J end lost 7 bases, and 8 bases lay between the germline ends. There are 13 residues in the CDR3. Germline V CDR1 and CDR2: SEHNR, FQNEAQ (reference sequence). CDR3 protein: CASSLDTGNEQFF. In DNA form, the CDR3 reads TGTGCCAGCAGCTTAGACACAGGAAATGAGCAGTTCTTC.

This chain links TRBV19 with TRBJ1-4, with D unresolved. Germline V gene sequence: CDR1 LNHDA, CDR2 SQIVND (reference sequence). The ends were cut back, 7 bases at V and 5 bases at J, with 8 bases in the middle. The CDR3 spans 12 residues. CDR3 amino acids: CASTRVNEKLFF. The CDR3 nucleotides read TGTGCCAGTACCCGCGTCAATGAAAAACTGTTTTTT.